These 10 T cell receptor beta chains originate from one sample sequenced in a study of shared clonotypes between healthy human individuals. Repertoires were generated with immunoSEQ multiplex PCR, while TCRdb's copy carries only in-frame clones and drops some. Here the sample spans 1.6 million or so clones, 98% to 99% being singletons. Sequenced material: naive CD4+ T cells sorted from blood. Indicated subset: CD45RA+ positively selected. These receptors were collected from a young man in good health.

The gene calls are TRBV5-1 and TRBJ2-1; D gene ambiguous. Trimming pared 4 bases from V and 5 bases from J, leaving 10 bases between. Germline V gene sequence: CDR1 SGHRS, CDR2 YFSETQ. The CDR3 sequence is 13 residues long. The CDR3 DNA sequence: TGCGCCAGCAGCCCCGATAATAACAATGAGCAGTTCTTC. Translated, it gives CASSPDNNNEQFF.

This chain connects TRBV4-3 to TRBJ2-3; TRBD2 aligns across 13 bases. Looked up from germline, CDR1 is LGHNA and CDR2 is YSLEER. This CDR3 contains 18 residues. J gave up 1 base and V 4 bases, and 8 bases lay outside the gene matches. The CDR3 loop reads CASSRGLAGPVGTDTQYF. CDR3 DNA sequence: TGCGCCAGCAGCCGGGGACTAGCGGGACCCGTTGGCACAGATACGCAGTATTTT.

Concerning this clone itself: Distinct nucleotide sequences in the sample also encode this CDR3. This rearrangement joins TRBV5-6 to TRBJ1-1; a weak D match, TRBD1 (6 bases). CDR1 is SGHDT and CDR2 is YYEEEE in the germline V gene. The CDR3 extends over 14 amino acids. Trimming took 2 bases from V and 1 from J, leaving 9 bases between them. DNA of the CDR3: TGTGCCAGCAGCTTACAGGGAGGGAACACTGAAGCTTTCTTT. Translation: CASSLQGGNTEAFF.

V usage is TRBV29-1 and J usage is TRBJ1-3, with D perhaps TRBD1 (6 bases). Trimming cost V 6 bases and J 0 bases, with 18 bases left between them. Germline V gene lookup returns CDR1 SQVTM and CDR2 ANQGSEA. CDR3 length: 16 amino acids. CDR3 region: CSVGATRRSSGNTIYF. The DNA of the CDR3 is TGCAGCGTGGGGGCGACAAGACGAAGCTCTGGAAACACCATATATTTT.

The chain links TRBV28 to TRBJ2-3; D gene uncertain. Germline values: CDR1 MDHEN, CDR2 SYDVKM. The CDR3 is made up of 16 amino acids. The ends were cut back, 8 bases at V and 2 bases at J, with 20 bases in the middle. CDR3 in amino acids: CASHFAYGSDTDTQYF. Here the CDR3 DNA reads TGTGCCAGCCATTTTGCGTATGGGTCTGACACAGATACGCAGTATTTT.

The chain recombines TRBV5-5 with TRBJ2-7, with 9 bases fitting TRBD2. V lost 7 bases and J lost 0; bases outside the gene matches: 8. The CDR3 sequence is 15 residues long. CDR1 and CDR2 from the germline V gene are SGHKS and YYEKEE (reference sequence). As DNA, the CDR3 is TGTGCCAGCGGGTCTAGCGGGGAGAGCTCCTACGAGCAGTACTTC. It specifies CASGSSGESSYEQYF.

This clone was recorded only once. This chain uses TRBV4-1 with TRBJ1-4, with a weak D call TRBD1 (5 bases). The germline V gene has CDR1 MGHRA and CDR2 YSYEKL. This CDR3 has 16 amino acids. The germline V and J ends were trimmed by 0 bases and 10 bases, with 18 bases remaining between them. The CDR3 DNA reads TGCGCCAGCAGCCAAGAACCGGCAGGGAATCTTAGAAAACTGTTTTTT. Translated: CASSQEPAGNLRKLFF.

This rearrangement joins TRBV28 to TRBJ1-5, with D perhaps TRBD1 (5 bases). Trimming took 7 bases from V and 5 from J, leaving 9 bases between them. CDR3 length: 12 amino acids. Germline CDR1 reads MDHEN; CDR2 reads SYDVKM. The CDR3 region is CASNGGYQPQHF. The CDR3 DNA is TGTGCCAGCAATGGGGGATATCAGCCCCAGCATTTT.

This chain links TRBV4-3 with TRBJ1-2; TRBD1 agrees at 8 bases. This CDR3 contains 15 residues. The V gene end was trimmed by 4 bases and the J gene end by 4 bases; junction bases not matched to a gene: 8. Germline values: CDR1 LGHNA, CDR2 YSLEER. CDR3 sequence reads: CASSLNRGGGYGYTF. CDR3 sequence (DNA): TGCGCCAGCAGCCTAAACAGGGGGGGTGGCTATGGCTACACCTTC.

The chain is built from TRBV28 and TRBJ2-2; 11 positions agree with TRBD2. The CDR3 contains 15 residues. Unmatched junction bases numbered 6, after V lost 8 bases and J lost 4 bases. Per the germline V gene, CDR1 is MDHEN and CDR2 is SYDVKM. The CDR3 region is CASPPSGRPTGELFF. DNA of the CDR3: TGTGCCAGCCCGCCTAGCGGGAGGCCCACCGGGGAGCTGTTTTTT.